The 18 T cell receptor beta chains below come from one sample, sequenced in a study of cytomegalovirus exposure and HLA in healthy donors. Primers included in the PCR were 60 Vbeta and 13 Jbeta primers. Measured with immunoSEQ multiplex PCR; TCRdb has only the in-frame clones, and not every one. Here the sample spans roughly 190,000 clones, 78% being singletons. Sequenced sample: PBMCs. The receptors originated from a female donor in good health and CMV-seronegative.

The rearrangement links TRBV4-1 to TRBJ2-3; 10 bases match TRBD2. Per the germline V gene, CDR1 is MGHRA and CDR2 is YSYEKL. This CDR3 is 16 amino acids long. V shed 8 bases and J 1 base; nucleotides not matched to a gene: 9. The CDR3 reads CASRIRLAGGTDTQYF. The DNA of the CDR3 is TGCGCCAGCCGGATCCGGCTAGCGGGGGGCACAGATACGCAGTATTTT.

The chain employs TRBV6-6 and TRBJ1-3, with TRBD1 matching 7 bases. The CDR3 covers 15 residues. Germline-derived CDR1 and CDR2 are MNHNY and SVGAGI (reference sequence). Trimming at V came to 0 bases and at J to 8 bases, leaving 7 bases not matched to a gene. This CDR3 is CASSYSQGVGDTIYF. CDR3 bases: TGTGCCAGCAGTTACTCGCAGGGGGTTGGTGACACCATATATTTT.

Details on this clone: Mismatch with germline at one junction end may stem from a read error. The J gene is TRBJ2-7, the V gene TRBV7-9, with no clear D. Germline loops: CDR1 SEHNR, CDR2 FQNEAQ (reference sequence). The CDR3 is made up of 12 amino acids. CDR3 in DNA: TGTTCCAGCAGCATAACTATAACCGAGCAGTACTTC. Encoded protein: CSSSITITEQYF. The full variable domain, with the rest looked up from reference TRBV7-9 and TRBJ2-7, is DTGVSQNPRHKITKRGQNVTFRCDPISEHNRLYWYRQTLGQGPEFLTYFQNEAQLEKSRLLSDRFSAERPKGSFSTLEIQRTEQGDSAMYLCSSSITITEQYFGPGTRLTVT.

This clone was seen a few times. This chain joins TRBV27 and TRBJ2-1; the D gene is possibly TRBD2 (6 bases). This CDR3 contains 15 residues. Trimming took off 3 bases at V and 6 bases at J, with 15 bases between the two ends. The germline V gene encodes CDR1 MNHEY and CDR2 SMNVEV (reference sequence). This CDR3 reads CASSFLRGTSNEQFF. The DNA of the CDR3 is TGTGCCAGCAGTTTTCTGCGGGGCACCTCCAATGAGCAGTTCTTC.

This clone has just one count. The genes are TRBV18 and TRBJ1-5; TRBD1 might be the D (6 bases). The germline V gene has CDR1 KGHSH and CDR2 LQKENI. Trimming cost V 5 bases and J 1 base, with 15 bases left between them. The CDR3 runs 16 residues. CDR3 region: CASSFSDRPSNQPQHF. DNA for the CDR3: TGTGCCAGCTCATTTTCGGACAGACCGAGCAATCAGCCCCAGCATTTT.

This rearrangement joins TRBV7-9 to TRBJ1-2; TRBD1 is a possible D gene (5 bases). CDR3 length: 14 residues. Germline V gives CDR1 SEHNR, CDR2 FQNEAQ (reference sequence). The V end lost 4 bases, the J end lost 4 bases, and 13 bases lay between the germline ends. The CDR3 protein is CASSYSGGSYGYTF. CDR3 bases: TGTGCCAGCAGCTACTCGGGGGGATCCTATGGCTACACCTTC.

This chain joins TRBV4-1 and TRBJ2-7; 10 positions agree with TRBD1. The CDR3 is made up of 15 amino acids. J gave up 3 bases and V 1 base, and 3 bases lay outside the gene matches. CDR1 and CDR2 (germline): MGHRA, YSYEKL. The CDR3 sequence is CASSQVGTGDYEQYF. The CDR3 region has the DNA TGCGCCAGCAGCCAAGTAGGGACAGGGGACTACGAGCAGTACTTC.

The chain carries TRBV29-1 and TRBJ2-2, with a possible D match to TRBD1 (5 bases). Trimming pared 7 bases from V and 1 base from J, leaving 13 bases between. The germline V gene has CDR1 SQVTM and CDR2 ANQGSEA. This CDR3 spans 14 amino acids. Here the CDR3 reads CSGGKQENTGELFF. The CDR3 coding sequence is TGCAGCGGCGGCAAACAGGAGAACACCGGGGAGCTGTTTTTT.

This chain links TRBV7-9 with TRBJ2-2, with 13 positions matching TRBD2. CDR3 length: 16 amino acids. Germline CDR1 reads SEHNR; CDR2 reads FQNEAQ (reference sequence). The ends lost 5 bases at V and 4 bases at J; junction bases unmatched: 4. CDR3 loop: CASSLGLAGSTGELFF. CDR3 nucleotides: TGTGCCAGCAGCCTGGGACTAGCGGGGTCCACCGGGGAGCTGTTTTTT.

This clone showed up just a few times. The chain's CDR3 is CASSIWDGRVRAGELFF. For the CDR3, the DNA is TGTGCCAGTAGTATATGGGATGGGAGGGTTAGGGCCGGGGAGCTGTTTTTT. The rearrangement links TRBV19 to TRBJ2-2; TRBD2 agrees at 7 bases. V lost 2 bases to trimming and J lost 6 bases; unmatched junction nucleotides: 12. CDR3 length equals 17 residues. Germline lookup yields CDR1 LNHDA and CDR2 SQIVND (reference sequence). Variable domain in full (rest from reference TRBV19 and TRBJ2-2): DGGITQSPKYLFRKEGQNVTLSCEQNLNHDAMYWYRQDPGQGLRLIYYSQIVNDFQKGDIAEGYSVSREKKESFPLTVTSAQKNPTAFYLCASSIWDGRVRAGELFFGEGSRLTVL.

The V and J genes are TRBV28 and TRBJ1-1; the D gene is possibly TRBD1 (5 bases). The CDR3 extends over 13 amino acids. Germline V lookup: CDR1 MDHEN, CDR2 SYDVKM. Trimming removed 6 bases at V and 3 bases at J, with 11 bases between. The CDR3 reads CASSPGWDTEAFF. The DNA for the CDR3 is TGTGCCAGCAGCCCAGGGTGGGACACTGAAGCTTTCTTT.

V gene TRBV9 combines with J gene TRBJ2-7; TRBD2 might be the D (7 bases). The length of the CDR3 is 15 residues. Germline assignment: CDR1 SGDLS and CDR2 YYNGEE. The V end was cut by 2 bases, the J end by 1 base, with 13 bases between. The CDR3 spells CASSVGGGTSYEQYF. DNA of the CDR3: TGTGCCAGCAGCGTGGGCGGGGGCACTTCCTACGAGCAGTACTTC.

CDR3 coding DNA: TGTGCCAGCAGTTACTCGAAAGGACAGCCCTACAATGAGCAGTTCTTC. Protein sequence: CASSYSKGQPYNEQFF. This chain links TRBV6-7 with TRBJ2-1; D is perhaps TRBD1 (6 bases). TRBV6-7 counts as an open reading frame of uncertain function. CDR3 size: 16 residues. Trimming pared 0 bases from V and 2 bases from J, leaving 11 bases between.

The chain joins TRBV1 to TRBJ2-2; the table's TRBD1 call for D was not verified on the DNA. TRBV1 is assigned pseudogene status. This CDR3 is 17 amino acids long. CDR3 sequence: CTSSLPLQGARTGELFF. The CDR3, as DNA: TGCACCAGCAGCCTTCCTTTACAGGGGGCGAGAACCGGGGAGCTGTTTTTT.

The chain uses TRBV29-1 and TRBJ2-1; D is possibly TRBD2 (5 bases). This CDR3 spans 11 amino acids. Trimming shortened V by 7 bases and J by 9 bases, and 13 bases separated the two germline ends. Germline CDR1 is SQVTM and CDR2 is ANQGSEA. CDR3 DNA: TGCAGCGCCGACCAGCGGACTGAGCAGTTCTTC. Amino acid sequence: CSADQRTEQFF.

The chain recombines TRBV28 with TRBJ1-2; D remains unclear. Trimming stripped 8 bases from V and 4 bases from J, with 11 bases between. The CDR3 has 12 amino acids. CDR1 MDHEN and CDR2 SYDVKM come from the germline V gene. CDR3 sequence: CASEREVYGYTF. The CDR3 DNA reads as TGTGCCAGCGAGAGGGAAGTCTATGGCTACACCTTC.

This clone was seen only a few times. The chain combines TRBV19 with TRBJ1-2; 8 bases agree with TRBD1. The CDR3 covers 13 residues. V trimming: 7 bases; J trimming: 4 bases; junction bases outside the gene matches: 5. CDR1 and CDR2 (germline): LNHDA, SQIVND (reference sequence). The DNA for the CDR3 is TGTGCCAGTACCCCGGACAGGGTCTATGGCTACACCTTC. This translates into CASTPDRVYGYTF.

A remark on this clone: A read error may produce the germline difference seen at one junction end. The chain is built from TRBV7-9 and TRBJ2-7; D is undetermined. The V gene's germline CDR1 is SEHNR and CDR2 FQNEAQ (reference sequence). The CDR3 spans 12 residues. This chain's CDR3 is CSSSLGEAILHF. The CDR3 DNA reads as TGTTCCAGCAGCTTAGGAGAAGCAATCCTGCACTTC.